One and the same sample provided the 3 T cell receptor beta chains below, sequenced in a study of breast tumors, draining lymph nodes, adjacent tissues. Breast cancer patients provided tissue from their axillary draining lymph nodes. TCRdb used MiXCR to reprocess the multiplex PCR reads, holding one entry per CDR3 protein. The data show around 130,000 distinct CDR3 sequences, approximately 29% seen once. What was sequenced was axillary lymph node tissue. All receptors come from a female donor with breast cancer. Some clones in this sample may be carry-over from other donors' samples.

This clonotype was seen just once. The rearrangement joins TRBV5-1 to TRBJ1-1, with D tentatively TRBD1 (5 bases). CDR1 and CDR2 from the germline V gene are SGHRS and YFSETQ. Trimming stripped 2 bases from V and 7 bases from J, with 12 bases between. This CDR3 comprises 13 residues. CDR3 region: CASSFAGLFEAFF. CDR3 DNA sequence: TGCGCCAGCAGCTTCGCAGGGCTTTTTGAAGCTTTCTTT.

The chain has TRBV19 and TRBJ2-5, with TRBD2 matching 14 bases. CDR1 LNHDA and CDR2 SQIVND come from the germline V gene (reference sequence). The CDR3 has 17 residues. V gave up 4 bases and J gave up 7 bases; unmatched junction bases: 11. CDR3: CASSTGTSGGPEGTQYF. The DNA for the CDR3 is TGTGCCAGTAGTACCGGGACTAGCGGGGGACCTGAAGGGACCCAGTACTTC. The entire variable domain, with the rest obtained from reference TRBV19 and TRBJ2-5, is as follows: DGGITQSPKYLFRKEGQNVTLSCEQNLNHDAMYWYRQDPGQGLRLIYYSQIVNDFQKGDIAEGYSVSREKKESFPLTVTSAQKNPTAFYLCASSTGTSGGPEGTQYFGPGTRLLVL.

This clonotype was recorded at least ten times. Germline and junction disagree at one end, which may indicate a read error. CDR3 coding DNA: TGTGCTAGCAGCACCGGGACAGGGGGCAGTAATGAAAAACTGTTTTTT. Protein: CASSTGTGGSNEKLFF. The rearrangement uses TRBV7-7 and TRBJ1-4; TRBD1 matches at 12 bases. The CDR3 has 16 residues. Germline V gene data show CDR1 as SSHAT and CDR2 as FNYEAQ (reference sequence).